A selection of T cell receptor beta chains follows, all from one sample in a study of T cell responses to AZD1222 COVID-19 vaccine. Measured with immunoSEQ multiplex PCR; TCRdb has only the in-frame clones, and not every one. The table shows approximately 91,000 clones, with approximately 90% occurring only once. This sample comprised peripheral blood, obtained on day 0 of AZD1222 vaccination. The receptors derive from an adult in good health. CDR3s leave out the opening cysteine and the closing phenylalanine or tryptophan. The D gene is left open where the match is weak.

TRBV11-3	TRBJ2-7	-	ASSQGGYEQY
TRBV12-3/TRBV12-4	TRBJ1-1	TRBD1	ASNPDRVTEAF
TRBV28	TRBJ2-5	-	ASSLQGWGTQY
TRBV6-5	TRBJ1-2	-	ASLIDWQSTYGYT
TRBV9	TRBJ1-1	-	ASSDSPGRAF
TRBV19	TRBJ2-7	TRBD1	ASSILGTGGNEQY
TRBV18	TRBJ2-7	TRBD2	ASSPREGSEQY
TRBV19	TRBJ2-7	-	ASNEAGASDEQY
TRBV4-1	TRBJ2-2	-	ASSQDLAGELF
TRBV5-1	TRBJ2-3	-	ASSWRGQTGTDTQY
TRBV2	TRBJ1-2	TRBD1	ASNLRDRVGYGYT
TRBV14	TRBJ2-2	-	ASSQRHLIPTRLAYTGELF
TRBV5-8	TRBJ1-6	-	ASSWLGGTRRSHNSPLH
TRBV7-9	TRBJ2-5	-	ASSFIPGQQETQY